The 29 T cell receptor beta chains below were found in one sample sequenced in a study of T cell responses to AZD1222 COVID-19 vaccine. Assay used: immunoSEQ multiplex PCR; TCRdb lists only in-frame clones, some missing. The sample consists of under 200,000 clones, more than 75% of them appearing once. Sequencing used peripheral blood, obtained 28 days after the second AZD1222 dose. The receptors stem from an adult who received the AZD1222 COVID-19 vaccine.

This clone was seen just once. The chain couples TRBV28 to TRBJ1-2, with no clear D. CDR1 is MDHEN, CDR2 SYDVKM, per germline. CDR3 length: 12 residues. V was clipped by 2 bases and J by 7 bases, with 8 bases between them. This CDR3 reads CASSLALGGYTF. CDR3 bases: TGTGCCAGCAGTTTAGCCCTTGGTGGCTACACCTTC.

The rearrangement links TRBV3-1 (or the pseudogene TRBV3-2) to TRBJ2-2; D ambiguous. This CDR3 is built from 14 residues. Trimming took off 1 base at V and 2 bases at J, with 5 bases between the two ends. CDR1 and CDR2 (germline): LGHDT, YNNKEL (reference sequence). As DNA, the CDR3 is TGTGCCAGCAGCCAAGGGGGTAACACCGGGGAGCTGTTTTTT. Amino acids: CASSQGGNTGELFF.

The chain links TRBV14 to TRBJ1-2; D not resolved. Germline V CDR1 and CDR2: SGHDN, FVKESK. The germline V and J ends were trimmed by 1 base and 0 bases, with 12 bases remaining between them. This CDR3 comprises 16 residues. CDR3 bases: TGTGCCAGCAGCCAAGCCGGGGTATCGGCTAACTATGGCTACACCTTC. Its protein is CASSQAGVSANYGYTF. Together with reference TRBV14 and TRBJ1-2, the CDR3 gives the full variable domain: EAGVTQFPSHSVIEKGQTVTLRCDPISGHDNLYWYRRVMGKEIKFLLHFVKESKQDESGMPNNRFLAERTGGTYSTLKVQPAELEDSGVYFCASSQAGVSANYGYTFGSGTRLTVV.

V and J are TRBV19 and TRBJ2-1, with 7 bases aligning to TRBD2. CDR1 and CDR2 from the germline V gene are LNHDA and SQIVND (reference sequence). The V gene end was trimmed by 7 bases and the J gene end by 4 bases; junction bases not matched to a gene: 7. CDR3 length equals 14 residues. This chain's CDR3 is CASKALAAYNEQFF. The CDR3 DNA reads TGTGCCAGTAAAGCCCTAGCGGCATACAATGAGCAGTTCTTC.

This clone was observed a few times. This chain joins TRBV10-3 and TRBJ2-7, with D tentatively TRBD2 (6 bases). V lost 7 bases and J lost 2, with 12 bases in between. Germline V gene data show CDR1 as ENHRY and CDR2 as SYGVKD. There are 13 residues in the CDR3. CDR3 protein: CAIKEGGPYEQYF. Written as DNA, the CDR3 is TGTGCCATCAAGGAGGGAGGACCCTACGAGCAGTACTTC.

The chain recombines TRBV7-3 with TRBJ2-2, with 7 nucleotides matching TRBD1. The CDR3 contains 15 residues. CDR1 SGHTA and CDR2 FQGTGA come from the germline V gene. J was trimmed by 7 bases and V by 4 bases; bases with no gene match: 9. The CDR3 DNA is TGTGCCAGCAGCTCAAGAGGGGGCATTGGCGGGGAGCTGTTTTTT. Residues: CASSSRGGIGGELFF.

The rearrangement uses TRBV5-1 and TRBJ2-1, with 14 bases that match TRBD2. The CDR3 spans 18 residues. The V and J ends lost 0 bases and 3 bases, in that order; junction bases with no gene match: 5. CDR1 SGHRS and CDR2 YFSETQ come from the germline V gene. The CDR3 bases are TGCGCCAGCAGCTTGGCCGGGACTAGCGGGAGCTTCTACAATGAGCAGTTCTTC. This gives the protein CASSLAGTSGSFYNEQFF.

The J gene is TRBJ1-2, the V gene TRBV4-3; 7 nucleotides match TRBD1. The CDR3 contains 17 residues. V gave up 0 bases and J gave up 4 bases; unmatched junction bases: 11. The germline V gene encodes CDR1 LGHNA and CDR2 YSLEER. The CDR3 protein is CASSQEGLGGQAYGYTF. CDR3 DNA: TGCGCCAGCAGCCAAGAAGGTCTCGGCGGACAGGCCTATGGCTACACCTTC.

V is TRBV28 and J is TRBJ1-5, with D maybe TRBD1 (5 bases). The CDR3 is 16 amino acids. Germline assignment: CDR1 MDHEN and CDR2 SYDVKM. The V gene lost 4 bases and the J gene lost 1 base, with 14 bases spanning the gap. CDR3 sequence reads: CASSSRLRGSNQPQHF. As DNA, the CDR3 is TGTGCCAGCAGTTCCCGGCTGAGGGGAAGCAATCAGCCCCAGCATTTT.

This clone was detected only once. V usage is TRBV25-1 and J usage is TRBJ1-2; D remains unclear. V was pared by 6 bases and J by 0 bases, with 8 bases between. This CDR3 is 13 amino acids long. Per the germline V gene, CDR1 is MGHDK and CDR2 is SYGVNS. CDR3 coding DNA: TGTGCCAGCAGCAGGTCCTCTAACTATGGCTACACCTTC. It codes for CASSRSSNYGYTF.

The J gene is TRBJ1-1, the V gene TRBV28; D gene ambiguous. The CDR3 runs 13 residues. Germline CDR1 and CDR2: MDHEN and SYDVKM. V lost 7 bases to trimming and J lost 5 bases, with 14 bases between them. CDR3 loop: CASTNSGETEAFF. The CDR3 DNA follows: TGTGCCAGCACCAACTCGGGTGAGACTGAAGCTTTCTTT.

The chain has TRBV18 and TRBJ2-1, with D possibly TRBD2 on 10 matching bases. Germline CDR1 and CDR2: KGHSH and LQKENI. Trimming removed 3 bases at V and 0 bases at J, with 27 bases between. This CDR3 spans 21 amino acids. CDR3 DNA: TGTGCCAGCTCACCTCGCCGACAGGGGGTTAGCGGGGGGCCCTCCTACAATGAGCAGTTCTTC. Protein sequence: CASSPRRQGVSGGPSYNEQFF.

The chain combines TRBV9 with TRBJ1-1; unclear D gene. The CDR3 runs to 13 residues. V lost 4 bases and J lost 0, with 7 bases in between. Germline V gene sequence: CDR1 SGDLS, CDR2 YYNGEE. CDR3: CASSLLLNTEAFF. Written as DNA, the CDR3 is TGTGCCAGCAGCCTCCTCCTGAACACTGAAGCTTTCTTT.

The chain is built from TRBV4-1 and TRBJ1-1; D might be TRBD1 (6 bases). The CDR3 extends over 15 amino acids. Per germline, CDR1 MGHRA and CDR2 YSYEKL. The V and J ends lost 1 base and 1 base respectively, with 10 bases between them. The CDR3 reads CASSQGQDRNTEAFF. The CDR3, as DNA: TGCGCCAGCAGCCAAGGACAGGACAGGAACACTGAAGCTTTCTTT.

The chain couples TRBV5-1 to TRBJ1-4; no firm D call. This CDR3 is built from 14 residues. The germline CDR1 and CDR2 sequences are SGHRS and YFSETQ. Trimming left V 4 bases short and J 5 bases short, with 12 bases between. The CDR3 protein is CASSLSGVNEKLFF. CDR3 DNA: TGCGCCAGCAGCCTTTCCGGGGTAAATGAAAAACTGTTTTTT.

The chain couples TRBV2 to TRBJ2-3; the D is unclear. Trimming stripped 1 base from V and 0 bases from J, with 8 bases between. Germline V lookup: CDR1 SNHLY, CDR2 FYNNEI. This CDR3 is 15 amino acids long. CDR3 nucleotides: TGTGCCAGCAGTGAAGTCCCAAGTAGCACAGATACGCAGTATTTT. Translation gives CASSEVPSSTDTQYF. Complete variable domain (other parts from reference TRBV2 and TRBJ2-3): EPEVTQTPSHQVTQMGQEVILRCVPISNHLYFYWYRQILGQKVEFLVSFYNNEISEKSEIFDDQFSVERPDGSNFTLKIRSTKLEDSAMYFCASSEVPSSTDTQYFGPGTRLTVL.

Regarding this clone: Other nucleotide sequences in the sample specify the same CDR3. The chain combines TRBV7-2 with TRBJ2-7, with TRBD1 identical over 7 bases. The germline gives CDR1 SGHTA, CDR2 FQGNSA. The CDR3 totals 13 residues. Trimming at V came to 3 bases and at J to 3 bases, leaving 2 bases not matched to a gene. The CDR3 coding sequence is TGTGCCAGCAGCTTTAACAGGGGCTACGAGCAGTACTTC. This gives the protein CASSFNRGYEQYF.

This chain uses TRBV5-6 with TRBJ2-7, with TRBD2 matching 10 bases. Germline V CDR1 and CDR2: SGHDT, YYEEEE. V shed 0 bases, J shed 6 bases, and the junction held 3 bases outside the gene matches. The CDR3 length is 14 residues. DNA of the CDR3: TGTGCCAGCAGCTTGGGACTAGCGGGCGGCGAGCAGTACTTC. This sequence encodes CASSLGLAGGEQYF.

The J gene is TRBJ2-1, the V gene TRBV4-3; D unclear. The germline gives CDR1 LGHNA, CDR2 YSLEER. CDR3 length equals 14 residues. Trimming cost V 0 bases and J 3 bases, with 6 bases left between them. Here the CDR3 DNA reads TGCGCCAGCAGCCAAGACATTAACTACAATGAGCAGTTCTTC. This translates into CASSQDINYNEQFF.

As regards this clone: At one of its ends the junction is not consistent with the germline gene, which may arise from a read error. The chain combines TRBV27 with TRBJ1-1, with D hard to call. CDR1 and CDR2 from the germline V gene are MNHEY and SMNVEV (reference sequence). CDR3 length: 13 amino acids. The chain's CDR3 is CASSFEGNTEAFF. CDR3 coding DNA: TGCGCCAGCAGTTTTGAGGGGAACACTGAAGCTTTCTTT.

This clone has a handful of counts. The gene calls are TRBV6-5 and TRBJ2-2; a possible D gene is TRBD2 (5 bases). The germline V gene has CDR1 MNHEY and CDR2 SVGAGI. Between the trimmed V and J ends, which lost 8 bases and 4 bases, there was a span of 17 bases. CDR3 length: 15 residues. The CDR3 protein is CASAHPQRSTGELFF. The CDR3 bases are TGTGCCAGCGCCCACCCACAGCGGAGCACCGGGGAGCTGTTTTTT.

This chain joins TRBV2 and TRBJ2-3; D is perhaps TRBD1 (5 bases). Looked up from germline, CDR1 is SNHLY and CDR2 is FYNNEI. The V end lost 6 bases, the J end lost 2 bases, and 9 bases lay between the germline ends. The length of the CDR3 is 13 residues. CDR3 in DNA: TGTGCCAGCAGGGGGCAGATCACAGATACGCAGTATTTT. This codes for CASRGQITDTQYF.

The chain employs TRBV5-6 and TRBJ1-2, with unresolved D. The CDR3 extends over 11 amino acids. Germline loops: CDR1 SGHDT, CDR2 YYEEEE. V was shortened by 6 bases and J by 8 bases, with 11 bases between the two germline ends. The CDR3 DNA reads as TGTGCCAGCACCTCGGGTTGGGGCTACACCTTC. This codes for CASTSGWGYTF.

The CDR3 DNA is TGCGCCAGCAGCTCGACAGGGGAGGCCTACAATGAGCAGTTCTTC. This translates into CASSSTGEAYNEQFF. This chain uses TRBV5-1 with TRBJ2-1; the match to TRBD1 covers 8 bases. Germline assignment: CDR1 SGHRS and CDR2 YFSETQ. The CDR3 is 15 residues long. Losses at the gene ends were 3 bases for V and 2 bases for J; bases not matched to a gene: 4. Looking up the rest from reference TRBV5-1 and TRBJ2-1 gives the full variable domain: KAGVTQTPRYLIKTRGQQVTLSCSPISGHRSVSWYQQTPGQGLQFLFEYFSETQRNKGNFPGRFSGRQFSNSRSEMNVSTLELGDSALYLCASSSTGEAYNEQFFGPGTRLTVL.

J is TRBJ2-1 and V is TRBV30; no clear D gene. The germline V and J ends were trimmed by 1 base and 8 bases, with 6 bases remaining between them. The CDR3 totals 11 residues. Germline CDR1 reads GTSNPN; CDR2 reads SVGIG (reference sequence). In DNA, the CDR3 is TGTGCCTGGAGTGAGCAAGATGAGCAGTTCTTC. It encodes CAWSEQDEQFF.

The chain carries TRBV6-4 and TRBJ2-1, with D maybe TRBD1 (6 bases). Germline CDR1 reads MRHNA; CDR2 reads SNTAGT. V was cut by 0 bases and J by 10 bases, with 10 bases left in between. This CDR3 has 13 residues. The DNA of the CDR3 is TGTGCCAGCAGTGACTCGAGTGGGGGCGAGCAGTTCTTC. Translation gives CASSDSSGGEQFF.

This chain uses TRBV5-1 with TRBJ2-5; a possible D gene is TRBD2 (5 bases). This CDR3 is built from 15 residues. Germline V gene sequence: CDR1 SGHRS, CDR2 YFSETQ. Trimming pared 0 bases from V and 1 base from J, leaving 10 bases between. CDR3 region: CASSLAGIGQETQYF. The CDR3 DNA sequence: TGCGCCAGCAGCTTGGCGGGAATTGGCCAAGAGACCCAGTACTTC.

The V gene is TRBV28, the J gene TRBJ1-2, with D possibly matching TRBD1 (5 bases). This CDR3 has 14 residues. The germline V gene encodes CDR1 MDHEN and CDR2 SYDVKM. V was trimmed by 11 bases and J by 3 bases, leaving 19 bases between them. The chain's CDR3 is CAGSPYLGDYGYTF. The CDR3 nucleotides are TGTGCCGGATCACCGTACTTGGGGGACTATGGCTACACCTTC.

V is TRBV5-1 and J is TRBJ2-1; the D gene is possibly TRBD2 (5 bases). Germline-derived CDR1 and CDR2 are SGHRS and YFSETQ. This CDR3 has 15 amino acids. Between the trimmed V and J ends, which lost 3 bases and 6 bases, there was a span of 16 bases. CDR3 region: CASSWERAAPNEQFF. The CDR3 DNA sequence: TGCGCCAGCAGCTGGGAGCGCGCGGCCCCCAATGAGCAGTTCTTC. The entire variable domain, with the rest obtained from reference TRBV5-1 and TRBJ2-1, is as follows: KAGVTQTPRYLIKTRGQQVTLSCSPISGHRSVSWYQQTPGQGLQFLFEYFSETQRNKGNFPGRFSGRQFSNSRSEMNVSTLELGDSALYLCASSWERAAPNEQFFGPGTRLTVL.